This entry lists 17 T cell receptor beta chains sequenced from one sample in a study of CD8+CD57+ T cells in acquired aplastic anemia. All patients picked for sequencing had shown, by flow cytometry, an expansion of CD8+CD57+ cells. The use of genomic DNA as template underpinned the TCR beta VDJ and CDR3 profiling. TCRdb re-analysed the reads in MiXCR, keeping a single row per CDR3 protein. The sample yields roughly 260,000 distinct CDR3 sequences, approximately 45% seen once. The sequenced sample was sorted CD4+, CD8+, or CD8+CD57+ T cells (not recorded which) from PBMCs. All receptors come from a human donor with aplastic anemia.

The V call is TRBV3-1, the J call TRBJ2-6; D not certain. V shed 1 base and J shed 1 base, with 8 bases lying between them. This CDR3 is 16 amino acids long. CDR1 is LGHDT, CDR2 YNNKEL, per germline (reference sequence). The CDR3 coding sequence is TGTGCCAGCAGCCAAGTCGTGCAGTCTGGGGCCAACGTCCTGACTTTC. Its translation: CASSQVVQSGANVLTF.

There are many counts of this clonotype. CDR3 protein: CASSPYPHGQASPSSGNTIYF. In DNA, the CDR3 is TGTGCCAGCAGCCCTTACCCCCACGGTCAGGCAAGTCCAAGCTCTGGAAACACCATATATTTT. V and J are TRBV7-9 and TRBJ1-3; no clear D gene. The CDR3 has 21 residues. V lost 5 bases and J 0 bases, leaving 29 bases between the germline ends. Germline V lookup: CDR1 SEHNR, CDR2 FQNEAQ (reference sequence).

The gene calls are TRBV25-1 and TRBJ2-7; D call uncertain. The V gene lost 3 bases and the J gene lost 2 bases, with 11 bases spanning the gap. Germline V gene sequence: CDR1 MGHDK, CDR2 SYGVNS. The CDR3 totals 14 residues. The CDR3 is CASSDSLAAYEQYF. CDR3 coding DNA: TGTGCCAGCAGTGACAGTCTTGCCGCCTACGAGCAGTACTTC.

This clonotype showed up many times. The V call is TRBV5-1, the J call TRBJ2-7; D is uncertain. Germline V lookup: CDR1 SGHRS, CDR2 YFSETQ. The CDR3 runs 15 residues. The V end was cut by 0 bases, the J end by 4 bases, with 14 bases between. CDR3 amino acids: CASSLASGRTYEQYF. In DNA, the CDR3 is TGCGCCAGCAGCTTGGCGTCCGGTAGGACGTACGAGCAGTACTTC.

The rearrangement links TRBV29-1 to TRBJ2-7; the match to TRBD1 covers 8 bases. V shed 8 bases and J 3 bases; nucleotides not matched to a gene: 6. Germline CDR1 and CDR2: SQVTM and ANQGSEA. The CDR3 contains 12 residues. The CDR3 spells CSQETGVYEQYF. In nucleotides, the CDR3 is TGCAGCCAGGAGACAGGGGTCTACGAGCAGTACTTC.

The V and J genes are TRBV10-3 and TRBJ2-7; D perhaps matches TRBD2 (5 bases). Per the germline V gene, CDR1 is ENHRY and CDR2 is SYGVKD. The CDR3 consists of 14 residues. The CDR3 loop is CAIQWQEELLRAVV. As DNA, the CDR3 is TGTGCCATCCAATGGCAGGAGGAGCTCCTACGAGCAGTTGTA.

This clonotype showed up just a few times. The chain uses TRBV7-6 and TRBJ2-3; TRBD2 might be the D (6 bases). The CDR3 is made up of 16 amino acids. Germline V gene data show CDR1 as SGHVS and CDR2 as FNYEAQ. V dropped 4 bases and J dropped 11 bases, with 25 bases sitting between them. The CDR3 reads CASSSGSGWPVEEQYF. In DNA, the CDR3 is TGTGCCAGCAGCTCGGGGAGCGGGTGGCCGGTAGAGGAGCAGTATTTT.

This clonotype has only one observation. The J gene is TRBJ1-5, the V gene TRBV10-2; possible D gene TRBD1, 5 bases. CDR3 length equals 18 residues. Trimming took off 0 bases at V and 4 bases at J, with 19 bases between the two ends. From germline, CDR1 is WSHSY and CDR2 SAAADI. The chain's CDR3 is CASSESGPQSSWNQPQHF. The CDR3 nucleotides read TGCGCCAGCAGTGAGTCGGGACCGCAATCTAGTTGGAATCAGCCCCAGCATTTT.

This clonotype was detected ten times or more. J is TRBJ1-1 and V is TRBV4-1; D perhaps matches TRBD1 (5 bases). Trimming left V 0 bases short and J 3 bases short, with 11 bases between. The CDR3 has 15 amino acids. The V gene's germline CDR1 is MGHRA and CDR2 YSYEKL. CDR3: CASSQEETAYTEAFF. Here the CDR3 DNA reads TGCGCCAGCAGCCAAGAGGAGACAGCCTACACTGAAGCTTTCTTT.

This clonotype has a count of ten or more. The V call is TRBV9, the J call TRBJ2-2; D gene ambiguous. Germline lookup yields CDR1 SGDLS and CDR2 YYNGEE. The CDR3 has 14 amino acids. V lost 3 bases and J 2 bases, leaving 8 bases between the germline ends. CDR3 residues: CASSAYTNTGELFF. CDR3 coding DNA: TGTGCCAGCAGCGCCTATACTAACACCGGGGAGCTGTTTTTT.

This clonotype appeared a single time. V and J are TRBV29-1 and TRBJ2-7; no clear D. CDR1 and CDR2 (germline): SQVTM, ANQGSEA. V was pared by 7 bases and J by 4 bases, with 14 bases between. The CDR3 contains 12 residues. DNA of the CDR3: TGCAGCGCTTCCCTTTCTAATTACGAGCAGTACTTC. This gives the protein CSASLSNYEQYF.

This clonotype was detected a few times. The DNA of the CDR3 is TGTGCCGGGTCCATGTACACTGAAGCTTTCTTT. It is translated as CAGSMYTEAFF. The V call is TRBV30, the J call TRBJ1-1; D uncertain. The CDR3 spans 11 residues. Germline CDR1 and CDR2: GTSNPN and SVGIG (reference sequence). Trimming pared 8 bases from V and 3 bases from J, leaving 10 bases between.

This clonotype turned up a few times. At one end, the junction sequence differs from germline, possibly due to a read error. The chain carries TRBV5-1 and TRBJ2-3; perhaps TRBD1 as D (6 bases). This CDR3 region has 13 residues. Germline CDR1 reads SGHRS; CDR2 reads YFSETQ. CDR3 protein: CASSRPGADTQYF. CDR3 nucleotide sequence: TGTGCCAGCAGTAGACCAGGGGCGGATACGCAGTATTTT.

This chain joins TRBV15 and TRBJ2-4; D possibly uses TRBD1 or TRBD2 (5 bases each). The germline V gene has CDR1 LNHNV and CDR2 YYDKDF (reference sequence). The CDR3 length is 14 residues. Deletions cut 8 bases from V and 2 bases from J, with 13 bases between. The CDR3 here is CATGRGDTKNIQYF. In DNA form, the CDR3 reads TGTGCCACCGGAAGAGGGGATACCAAAAACATTCAGTACTTC.

This clonotype was seen ten or more times. The rearrangement joins TRBV4-1 to TRBJ2-7, with D unclear. This CDR3 has 13 amino acids. V was shortened by 3 bases and J by 0 bases, with 6 bases between the two germline ends. Germline lookup yields CDR1 MGHRA and CDR2 YSYEKL. CDR3 sequence reads: CASSHFSSYEQYF. The CDR3 region has the DNA TGCGCCAGCAGCCACTTCTCCTCCTACGAGCAGTACTTC.

The CDR3, as DNA: TGCGCCAGCAGCTTGGCCGGGGGGCCAGGCGAGCAGTACTTC. Its translation is CASSLAGGPGEQYF. The V and J genes are TRBV5-1 and TRBJ2-7; TRBD2 is a possible D gene (7 bases). The V end was cut by 0 bases, the J end by 6 bases, with 13 bases between. This CDR3 has 14 residues. CDR1 and CDR2 from the germline V gene are SGHRS and YFSETQ.

The chain couples TRBV2 to TRBJ1-2; 7 positions agree with TRBD1. Germline trimming cut 7 bases from V and 5 bases from J; bases unmatched to any gene: 4. The germline CDR1 and CDR2 sequences are SNHLY and FYNNEI. This CDR3 is built from 12 residues. The DNA of the CDR3 is TGTGCCAGCACGCAGGGGGTTTATGGCTACACCTTC. Its protein is CASTQGVYGYTF.